This T cell receptor beta chain was retrieved from a study of blood T cell repertoires in COVID-19. The overall study: Nucleic acid was either cDNA or gDNA, and it came from T cells, B-cell-depleted T cells, or PBMCs.

Germline CDR1 is KGHDR and CDR2 is SFDVKD. V lost 4 bases and J lost 1; bases outside the gene matches: 7. This CDR3 region has 17 residues. Libraries were prepared by immunoSEQ multiplex PCR; TCRdb keeps only in-frame clonotypes and omits some of them. The sample includes under 130,000 clones, roughly 80% seen only once; the top ten take approximately 9%. The chain has TRBV24-1 and TRBJ1-5; 9 bases align to TRBD1. The sequence was collected from a woman in her seventies with acute or convalescent COVID-19. The sequenced sample was peripheral blood. The CDR3 sequence is CATSESLQGASNQPQHF. The CDR3, as DNA: TGTGCCACCAGTGAGTCATTACAGGGGGCGAGCAATCAGCCCCAGCATTTT.